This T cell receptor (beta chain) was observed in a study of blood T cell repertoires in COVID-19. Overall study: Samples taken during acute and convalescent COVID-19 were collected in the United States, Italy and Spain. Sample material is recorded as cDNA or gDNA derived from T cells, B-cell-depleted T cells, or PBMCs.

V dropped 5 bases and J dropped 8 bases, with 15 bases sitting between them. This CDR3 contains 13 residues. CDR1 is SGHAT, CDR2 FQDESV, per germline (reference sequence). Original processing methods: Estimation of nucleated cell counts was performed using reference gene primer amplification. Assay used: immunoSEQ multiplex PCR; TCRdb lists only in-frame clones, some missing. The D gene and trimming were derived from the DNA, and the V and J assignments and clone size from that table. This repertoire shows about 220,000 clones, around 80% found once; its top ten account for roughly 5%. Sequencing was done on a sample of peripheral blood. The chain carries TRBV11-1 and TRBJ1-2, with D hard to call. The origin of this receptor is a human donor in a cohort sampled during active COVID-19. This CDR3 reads CASSPRSDLGYTF. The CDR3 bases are TGTGCCAGCAGCCCCCGGAGTGATCTGGGCTACACCTTC. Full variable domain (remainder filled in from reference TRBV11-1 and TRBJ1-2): EAEVAQSPRYKITEKSQAVAFWCDPISGHATLYWYRQILGQGPELLVQFQDESVVDDSQLPKDRFSAERLKGVDSTLKIQPAELGDSAMYLCASSPRSDLGYTFGSGTRLTVV.